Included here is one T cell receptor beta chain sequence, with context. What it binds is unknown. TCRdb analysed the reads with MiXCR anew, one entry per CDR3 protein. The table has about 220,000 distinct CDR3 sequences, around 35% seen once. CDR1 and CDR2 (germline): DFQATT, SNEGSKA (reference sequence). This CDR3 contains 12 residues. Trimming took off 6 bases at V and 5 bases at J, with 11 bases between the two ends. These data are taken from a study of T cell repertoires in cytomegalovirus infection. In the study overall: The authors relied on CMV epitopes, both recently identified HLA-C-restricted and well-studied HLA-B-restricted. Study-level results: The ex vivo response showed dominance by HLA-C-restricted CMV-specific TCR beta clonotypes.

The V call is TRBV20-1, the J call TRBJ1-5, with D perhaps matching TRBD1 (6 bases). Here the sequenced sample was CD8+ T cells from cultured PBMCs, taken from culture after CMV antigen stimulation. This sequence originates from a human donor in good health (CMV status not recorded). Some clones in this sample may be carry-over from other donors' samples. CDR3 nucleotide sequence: TGCAGTGCCCGGACAGCCCATCAGCCCCAGCATTTT. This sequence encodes CSARTAHQPQHF.